These T cell receptor beta chains were read from a single sample in a study of neoadjuvant anti-PD-1 for oral cavity cancer. The method was immunoSEQ multiplex PCR; TCRdb's version includes in-frame clones alone and lacks a portion of them. The data hold roughly 13,000 clones, with just under 75% observed a single time. The sequencing here drew on PBMCs, taken after nivolumab (anti-PD-1) treatment. These receptors all come from a person aged 35 to 85 with oral cavity squamous cell carcinoma. Each CDR3 is given with its conserved first and last residue. D genes are given only for firm matches. The size of a clone is reported for some rows only, either as once, few or many, or as a class for expanded clones.

size	V	D	J	DNA	CDR3
few	TRBV11-2	TRBD2	TRBJ2-7	TGTGCCAGCCGGCCCCCTAGCGGGGGGAAGCAGTACTTC	CASRPPSGGKQYF
-	TRBV7-2	-	TRBJ2-1	TGTGCCAGCAGCTTAGGCCCCGGGGATGAGCAGTTCTTC	CASSLGPGDEQFF
-	TRBV7-2	TRBD2	TRBJ2-1	TGTGCCAGCAGCCGCCCCGGGACTAGTTACAATGAGCAGTTCTTC	CASSRPGTSYNEQFF
-	TRBV28	-	TRBJ1-4	TGTGCCAGCAGTACTCTCGGACCAACTAATGAAAAACTGTTTTTT	CASSTLGPTNEKLFF
-	TRBV6-1	-	TRBJ2-7	TGTGCCAGCAGTACGGACGGATCCTACGAGCAGTACTTC	CASSTDGSYEQYF
-	TRBV14	-	TRBJ1-2	TGTGCCAGCAGCCCCCTTGAGCGACGGAATAACTATGGCTACACCTTC	CASSPLERRNNYGYTF
-	TRBV5-1	-	TRBJ2-5	TGCGCCAGCAGCTTGAGCGGGCAAGAGACCCAGTACTTC	CASSLSGQETQYF
-	TRBV6-1	TRBD2	TRBJ2-2	TGTGCCAGCAGTAACAGCGGGAGTTTCGCCGGGGAGCTGTTTTTT	CASSNSGSFAGELFF
-	TRBV9	-	TRBJ2-1	TGTGCCAGCAGCGTAGAGAGCTCCTACAATGAGCAGTTCTTC	CASSVESSYNEQFF
-	TRBV7-6	-	TRBJ2-7	TGTGCCAGCAGCCTAAACGACTACGAGCAGTACTTC	CASSLNDYEQYF
-	TRBV10-3	TRBD2	TRBJ2-5	TGTGCCATCAGTGACCCTTTGACTAGCGCACAAGAGACCCAGTACTTC	CAISDPLTSAQETQYF
-	TRBV28	-	TRBJ2-7	TGTGCCAGCAGTTTAGCTCAGGGAGGCGAGCAGTACTTC	CASSLAQGGEQYF
-	TRBV2	TRBD2	TRBJ2-5	TGTGCCAGCAGGGGAACTAGCGGGAACTTAGGGGAGACCCAGTACTTC	CASRGTSGNLGETQYF
-	TRBV6-1	-	TRBJ1-2	TGTGCCAGCACCCCTGAGGGGGGGGCCTATGGCTACACCTTC	CASTPEGGAYGYTF
-	TRBV19	TRBD1	TRBJ1-5	TGTGCCAGTAGTCAAGACAGGGGAAGTCAGCCCCAGCATTTT	CASSQDRGSQPQHF
-	TRBV9	-	TRBJ2-5	TGTGCCAGCAGCGTCGCACAGGGATTGGAGACCCAGTACTTC	CASSVAQGLETQYF
-	TRBV6-1	-	TRBJ2-7	TGTGCCAGCAGTCTAACAGGGAACGAGCAGTACTTC	CASSLTGNEQYF
-	TRBV10-3	-	TRBJ1-1	TGTGCCATCAGTTCTGGGGGGGGAAACACTGAAGCTTTCTTT	CAISSGGGNTEAFF
-	TRBV5-6	-	TRBJ2-7	TGTGCCAGCAGCTCCCCCAGGGGGGGCAATCCCTACGAGCAGTACTTC	CASSSPRGGNPYEQYF
few	TRBV28	TRBD2	TRBJ2-7	TGTGCCAGCAGGCACTCCCCGGGACTAGCGGACCAAAGTGGCGAGCAGTACTTC	CASRHSPGLADQSGEQYF
-	TRBV19	-	TRBJ1-1	TGTGCCAGTAGCATCTTTGGCCGTGAAGCTTTCTTT	CASSIFGREAFF
-	TRBV6-5	-	TRBJ1-2	TGTGCCAGCAGGCCGGGACGGAACTATGGCTACACCTTC	CASRPGRNYGYTF
few	TRBV27	-	TRBJ2-4	TGTGCCAGCAGTTTAGCCCCTGGAGTAGCCAAAAACATTCAGTACTTC	CASSLAPGVAKNIQYF
-	TRBV6-6	-	TRBJ1-1	TGTGCCAGCAATTGGGGGAGCGACACTGAAGCTTTCTTT	CASNWGSDTEAFF
-	TRBV11-3	TRBD1	TRBJ2-2	TGTGCCAGCAGCTTACAGGGGGACACCGGGGAGCTGTTTTTT	CASSLQGDTGELFF
-	TRBV7-9	TRBD1	TRBJ1-2	TGTGCCAGCAGCTTAGCGGAGGGTTTGGGGACAGGGGCTGGCTACACCTTC	CASSLAEGLGTGAGYTF
-	TRBV4-1	TRBD2	TRBJ2-7	TGCGCCAGCAGCCAAGTTTTCGACAGGGGACTAGCGGGGCAGTACTTC	CASSQVFDRGLAGQYF
-	TRBV9	-	TRBJ1-4	TGTGCCAGCAGCCCCCACCAGGGGGAAAAACTGTTTTTT	CASSPHQGEKLFF